This T cell receptor (beta chain) emerged from a study of OX40 agonist ivuxolimab in advanced cancers. Study-level background: Males comprised around four fifths of the group, whose mean age was around 62 years (range roughly 20 to 90).

General observations from the study: What antigens the expanded peripheral T cells recognized was never established.

As concerns this clone: Its specificity is not known.

Clones were read by immunoSEQ multiplex PCR, and TCRdb kept only the in-frame ones, dropping some. The table records some 60,000 clones, roughly nine tenths of them present only once. The source was CD4+ or CD8+ T cells sorted from blood, collected in a trial of the OX40 agonist ivuxolimab. The sequence was collected from an adult with an advanced solid tumor such as melanoma, head and neck, liver or kidney cancer.

The CDR3 spells CASSAGPSGRGEQFF. The CDR3 bases are TGTGCCAGCAGCGCGGGGCCTAGCGGGAGGGGTGAGCAGTTCTTC. The V gene is TRBV9, the J gene TRBJ2-1, with 12 positions matching TRBD2. After removal of 3 bases from V and 9 bases from J, the junction contained 7 bases not matched to a gene. Germline V CDR1 and CDR2: SGDLS, YYNGEE. The CDR3 runs to 15 residues. Complete variable domain (other parts from reference TRBV9 and TRBJ2-1): DSGVTQTPKHLITATGQRVTLRCSPRSGDLSVYWYQQSLDQGLQFLIQYYNGEERAKGNILERFSAQQFPDLHSELNLSSLELGDSALYFCASSAGPSGRGEQFFGPGTRLTVL.